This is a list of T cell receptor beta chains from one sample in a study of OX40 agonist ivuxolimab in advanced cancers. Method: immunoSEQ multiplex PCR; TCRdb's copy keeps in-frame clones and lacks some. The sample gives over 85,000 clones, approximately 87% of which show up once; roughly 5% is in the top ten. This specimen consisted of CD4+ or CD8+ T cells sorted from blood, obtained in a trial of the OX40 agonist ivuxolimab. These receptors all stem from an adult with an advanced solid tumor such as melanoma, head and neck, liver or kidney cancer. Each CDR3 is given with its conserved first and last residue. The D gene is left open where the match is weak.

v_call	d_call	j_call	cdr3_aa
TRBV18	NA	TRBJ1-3	CASSPAYQAARGNTIYF
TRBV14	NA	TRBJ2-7	CASRGASSYEQYF
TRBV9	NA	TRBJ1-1	CASSVGGRNTEAFF
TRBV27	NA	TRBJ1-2	CASHAIYGYTF
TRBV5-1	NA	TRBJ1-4	CASSLAGTGRGEKLFF
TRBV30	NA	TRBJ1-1	CAWGLTANTEAFF
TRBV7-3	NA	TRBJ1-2	CASTPLLDIGYTF
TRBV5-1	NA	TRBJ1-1	CASSLQSPGTEAFF
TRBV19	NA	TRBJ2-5	CASTPGAHVETQYF
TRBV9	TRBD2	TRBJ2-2	CASSARTSGGGGAGELFF
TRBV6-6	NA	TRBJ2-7	CASTRTGRDEQYF
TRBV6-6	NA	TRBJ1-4	CASRSGVSNEKLFF
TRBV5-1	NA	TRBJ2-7	CASSSTGGTYEQYF
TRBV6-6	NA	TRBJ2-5	CASSYRDSETQYF
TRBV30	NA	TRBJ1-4	CAWETQGSEKLFF
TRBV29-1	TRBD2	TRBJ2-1	CSTTAGTSGIKAFYNEQFF
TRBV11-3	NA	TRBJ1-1	CASSLGPGTDTEAFF
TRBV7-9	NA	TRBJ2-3	CASSPRDSGTDTQYF
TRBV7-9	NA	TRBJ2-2	CASSSQRELFF
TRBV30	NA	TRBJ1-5	CAWSEGPNQPQHF
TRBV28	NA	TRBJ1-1	CASSLTDIARTAEAFF
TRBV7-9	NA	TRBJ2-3	CASNRGTDTQYF
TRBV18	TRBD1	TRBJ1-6	CASSPTGENYNSPLHF
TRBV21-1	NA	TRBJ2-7	CASSKTTGYEQYF
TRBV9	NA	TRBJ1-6	CASSVEVRNSPLHF
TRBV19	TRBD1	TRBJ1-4	CASNSGTGGEKLFF
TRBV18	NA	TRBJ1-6	CASSPTGNIPNSPLHF
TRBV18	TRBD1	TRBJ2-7	CASSFGQGFYEQYF
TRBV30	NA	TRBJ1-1	CAWSNRLAPNTEAFF
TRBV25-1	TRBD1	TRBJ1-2	CASSFAGTGGNGYTF
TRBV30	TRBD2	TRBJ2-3	CAWRRLGAGSVTDTQYF
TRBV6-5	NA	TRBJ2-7	CASSYSYGYEQYF
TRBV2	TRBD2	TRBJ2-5	CASRSGGRRETQYF
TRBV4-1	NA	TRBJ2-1	CASSQDSWSSYNEQFF
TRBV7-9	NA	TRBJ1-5	CASSQTGPSNQPQHF
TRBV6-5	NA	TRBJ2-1	CASSRQSPPYNEQFF
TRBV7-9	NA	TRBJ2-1	CATRARGSYNEQFF
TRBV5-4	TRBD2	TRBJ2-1	CASRSASSAGGQFF
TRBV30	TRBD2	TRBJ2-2	CAWSGLAGGTGELFF
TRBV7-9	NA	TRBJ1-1	CASSLAQTISTEAFF
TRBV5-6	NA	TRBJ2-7	CASTSGFGAVYF
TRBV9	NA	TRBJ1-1	CASSSGATEAFF
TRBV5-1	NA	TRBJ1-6	CASSLAVGSYNSPLHF
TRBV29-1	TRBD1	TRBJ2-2	CSVHRTGGTGELFF
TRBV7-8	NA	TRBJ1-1	CASSSRGQSKNTEAFF
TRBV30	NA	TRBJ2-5	CAWSVFAETQYF
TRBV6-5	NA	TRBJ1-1	CASSYGRAMNTEAFF
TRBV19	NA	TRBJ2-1	CASRPMAAGLHNEQFF
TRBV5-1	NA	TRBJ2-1	CASSFRAQSYNEQFF
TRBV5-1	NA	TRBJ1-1	CASRPAVNTEAFF
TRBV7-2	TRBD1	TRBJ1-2	CASRAQGADGYTF
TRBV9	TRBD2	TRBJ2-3	CASSTGLAGGGTDTQYF
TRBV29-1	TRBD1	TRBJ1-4	CSVGQGSSTNEKLFF
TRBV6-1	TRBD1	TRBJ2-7	CASSAWTGSYEQYF
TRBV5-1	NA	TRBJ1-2	CASSHGAEGNGYTF